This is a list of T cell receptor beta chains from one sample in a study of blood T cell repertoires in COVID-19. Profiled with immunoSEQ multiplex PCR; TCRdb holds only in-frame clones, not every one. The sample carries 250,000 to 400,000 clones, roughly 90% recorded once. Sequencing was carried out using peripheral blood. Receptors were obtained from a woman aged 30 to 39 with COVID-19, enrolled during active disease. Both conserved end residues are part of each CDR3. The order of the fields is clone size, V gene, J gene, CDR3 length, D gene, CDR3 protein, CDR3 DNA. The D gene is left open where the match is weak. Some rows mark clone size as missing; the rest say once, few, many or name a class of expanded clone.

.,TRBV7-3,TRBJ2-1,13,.,CASSVRQGGEQFF,TGTGCCAGCAGCGTCCGACAGGGAGGTGAGCAGTTCTTC
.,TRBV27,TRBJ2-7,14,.,CASSFNSLLYEQYF,TGTGCCAGCAGTTTTAACAGCCTTCTTTACGAGCAGTACTTC
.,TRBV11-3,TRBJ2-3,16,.,CASSLEPEGGTDTQYF,TGTGCCAGCAGCTTAGAACCGGAGGGGGGGACAGATACGCAGTATTTT
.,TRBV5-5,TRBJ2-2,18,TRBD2,CASSYRTSGSIGTGELFF,TGTGCCAGCAGTTACCGGACTAGCGGGAGTATAGGGACCGGGGAGCTGTTTTTT
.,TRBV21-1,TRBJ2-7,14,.,CASLTEAGRGEQYF,TGTGCCAGCCTGACAGAGGCCGGCAGGGGCGAGCAGTACTTC
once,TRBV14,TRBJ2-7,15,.,CASSQGGQGRHEQYF,TGTGCCAGCAGCCAGGGGGGGCAGGGGCGCCACGAGCAGTACTTC
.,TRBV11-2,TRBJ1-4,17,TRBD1,CASSPIQGRTSNEKLFF,TGTGCCAGCAGCCCGATACAGGGGAGGACATCTAATGAAAAACTGTTTTTT
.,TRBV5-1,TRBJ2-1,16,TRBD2,CASSLVGTSGSYEQFF,TGCGCCAGCAGCTTGGTCGGGACTAGCGGGAGTTATGAGCAGTTCTTC
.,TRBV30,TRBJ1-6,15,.,CAWSREGMEYSPLHF,TGTGCCTGGAGTCGGGAAGGCATGGAATACTCACCCCTCCACTTT
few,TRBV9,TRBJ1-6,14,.,CASSVEKGDSPLHF,TGTGCCAGCAGCGTTGAAAAGGGAGATTCACCCCTCCACTTT
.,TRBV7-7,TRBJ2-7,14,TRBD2,CASSRTSGTYEQYF,TGTGCCAGCAGCCGGACTAGCGGGACCTACGAGCAGTACTTC